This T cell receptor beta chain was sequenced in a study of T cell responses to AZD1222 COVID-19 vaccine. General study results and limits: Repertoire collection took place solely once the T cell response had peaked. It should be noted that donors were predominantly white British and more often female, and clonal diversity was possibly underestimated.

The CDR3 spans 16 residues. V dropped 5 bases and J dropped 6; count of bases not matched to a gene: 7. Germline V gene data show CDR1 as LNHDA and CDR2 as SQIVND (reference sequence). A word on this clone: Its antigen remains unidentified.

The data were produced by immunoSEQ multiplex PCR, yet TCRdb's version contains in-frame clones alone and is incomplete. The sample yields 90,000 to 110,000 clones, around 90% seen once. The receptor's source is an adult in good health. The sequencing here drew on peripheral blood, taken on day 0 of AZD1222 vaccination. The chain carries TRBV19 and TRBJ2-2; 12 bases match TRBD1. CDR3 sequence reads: CASSSGQGAGAGELFF. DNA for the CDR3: TGTGCCAGTAGTTCGGGACAGGGGGCGGGTGCCGGGGAGCTGTTTTTT.